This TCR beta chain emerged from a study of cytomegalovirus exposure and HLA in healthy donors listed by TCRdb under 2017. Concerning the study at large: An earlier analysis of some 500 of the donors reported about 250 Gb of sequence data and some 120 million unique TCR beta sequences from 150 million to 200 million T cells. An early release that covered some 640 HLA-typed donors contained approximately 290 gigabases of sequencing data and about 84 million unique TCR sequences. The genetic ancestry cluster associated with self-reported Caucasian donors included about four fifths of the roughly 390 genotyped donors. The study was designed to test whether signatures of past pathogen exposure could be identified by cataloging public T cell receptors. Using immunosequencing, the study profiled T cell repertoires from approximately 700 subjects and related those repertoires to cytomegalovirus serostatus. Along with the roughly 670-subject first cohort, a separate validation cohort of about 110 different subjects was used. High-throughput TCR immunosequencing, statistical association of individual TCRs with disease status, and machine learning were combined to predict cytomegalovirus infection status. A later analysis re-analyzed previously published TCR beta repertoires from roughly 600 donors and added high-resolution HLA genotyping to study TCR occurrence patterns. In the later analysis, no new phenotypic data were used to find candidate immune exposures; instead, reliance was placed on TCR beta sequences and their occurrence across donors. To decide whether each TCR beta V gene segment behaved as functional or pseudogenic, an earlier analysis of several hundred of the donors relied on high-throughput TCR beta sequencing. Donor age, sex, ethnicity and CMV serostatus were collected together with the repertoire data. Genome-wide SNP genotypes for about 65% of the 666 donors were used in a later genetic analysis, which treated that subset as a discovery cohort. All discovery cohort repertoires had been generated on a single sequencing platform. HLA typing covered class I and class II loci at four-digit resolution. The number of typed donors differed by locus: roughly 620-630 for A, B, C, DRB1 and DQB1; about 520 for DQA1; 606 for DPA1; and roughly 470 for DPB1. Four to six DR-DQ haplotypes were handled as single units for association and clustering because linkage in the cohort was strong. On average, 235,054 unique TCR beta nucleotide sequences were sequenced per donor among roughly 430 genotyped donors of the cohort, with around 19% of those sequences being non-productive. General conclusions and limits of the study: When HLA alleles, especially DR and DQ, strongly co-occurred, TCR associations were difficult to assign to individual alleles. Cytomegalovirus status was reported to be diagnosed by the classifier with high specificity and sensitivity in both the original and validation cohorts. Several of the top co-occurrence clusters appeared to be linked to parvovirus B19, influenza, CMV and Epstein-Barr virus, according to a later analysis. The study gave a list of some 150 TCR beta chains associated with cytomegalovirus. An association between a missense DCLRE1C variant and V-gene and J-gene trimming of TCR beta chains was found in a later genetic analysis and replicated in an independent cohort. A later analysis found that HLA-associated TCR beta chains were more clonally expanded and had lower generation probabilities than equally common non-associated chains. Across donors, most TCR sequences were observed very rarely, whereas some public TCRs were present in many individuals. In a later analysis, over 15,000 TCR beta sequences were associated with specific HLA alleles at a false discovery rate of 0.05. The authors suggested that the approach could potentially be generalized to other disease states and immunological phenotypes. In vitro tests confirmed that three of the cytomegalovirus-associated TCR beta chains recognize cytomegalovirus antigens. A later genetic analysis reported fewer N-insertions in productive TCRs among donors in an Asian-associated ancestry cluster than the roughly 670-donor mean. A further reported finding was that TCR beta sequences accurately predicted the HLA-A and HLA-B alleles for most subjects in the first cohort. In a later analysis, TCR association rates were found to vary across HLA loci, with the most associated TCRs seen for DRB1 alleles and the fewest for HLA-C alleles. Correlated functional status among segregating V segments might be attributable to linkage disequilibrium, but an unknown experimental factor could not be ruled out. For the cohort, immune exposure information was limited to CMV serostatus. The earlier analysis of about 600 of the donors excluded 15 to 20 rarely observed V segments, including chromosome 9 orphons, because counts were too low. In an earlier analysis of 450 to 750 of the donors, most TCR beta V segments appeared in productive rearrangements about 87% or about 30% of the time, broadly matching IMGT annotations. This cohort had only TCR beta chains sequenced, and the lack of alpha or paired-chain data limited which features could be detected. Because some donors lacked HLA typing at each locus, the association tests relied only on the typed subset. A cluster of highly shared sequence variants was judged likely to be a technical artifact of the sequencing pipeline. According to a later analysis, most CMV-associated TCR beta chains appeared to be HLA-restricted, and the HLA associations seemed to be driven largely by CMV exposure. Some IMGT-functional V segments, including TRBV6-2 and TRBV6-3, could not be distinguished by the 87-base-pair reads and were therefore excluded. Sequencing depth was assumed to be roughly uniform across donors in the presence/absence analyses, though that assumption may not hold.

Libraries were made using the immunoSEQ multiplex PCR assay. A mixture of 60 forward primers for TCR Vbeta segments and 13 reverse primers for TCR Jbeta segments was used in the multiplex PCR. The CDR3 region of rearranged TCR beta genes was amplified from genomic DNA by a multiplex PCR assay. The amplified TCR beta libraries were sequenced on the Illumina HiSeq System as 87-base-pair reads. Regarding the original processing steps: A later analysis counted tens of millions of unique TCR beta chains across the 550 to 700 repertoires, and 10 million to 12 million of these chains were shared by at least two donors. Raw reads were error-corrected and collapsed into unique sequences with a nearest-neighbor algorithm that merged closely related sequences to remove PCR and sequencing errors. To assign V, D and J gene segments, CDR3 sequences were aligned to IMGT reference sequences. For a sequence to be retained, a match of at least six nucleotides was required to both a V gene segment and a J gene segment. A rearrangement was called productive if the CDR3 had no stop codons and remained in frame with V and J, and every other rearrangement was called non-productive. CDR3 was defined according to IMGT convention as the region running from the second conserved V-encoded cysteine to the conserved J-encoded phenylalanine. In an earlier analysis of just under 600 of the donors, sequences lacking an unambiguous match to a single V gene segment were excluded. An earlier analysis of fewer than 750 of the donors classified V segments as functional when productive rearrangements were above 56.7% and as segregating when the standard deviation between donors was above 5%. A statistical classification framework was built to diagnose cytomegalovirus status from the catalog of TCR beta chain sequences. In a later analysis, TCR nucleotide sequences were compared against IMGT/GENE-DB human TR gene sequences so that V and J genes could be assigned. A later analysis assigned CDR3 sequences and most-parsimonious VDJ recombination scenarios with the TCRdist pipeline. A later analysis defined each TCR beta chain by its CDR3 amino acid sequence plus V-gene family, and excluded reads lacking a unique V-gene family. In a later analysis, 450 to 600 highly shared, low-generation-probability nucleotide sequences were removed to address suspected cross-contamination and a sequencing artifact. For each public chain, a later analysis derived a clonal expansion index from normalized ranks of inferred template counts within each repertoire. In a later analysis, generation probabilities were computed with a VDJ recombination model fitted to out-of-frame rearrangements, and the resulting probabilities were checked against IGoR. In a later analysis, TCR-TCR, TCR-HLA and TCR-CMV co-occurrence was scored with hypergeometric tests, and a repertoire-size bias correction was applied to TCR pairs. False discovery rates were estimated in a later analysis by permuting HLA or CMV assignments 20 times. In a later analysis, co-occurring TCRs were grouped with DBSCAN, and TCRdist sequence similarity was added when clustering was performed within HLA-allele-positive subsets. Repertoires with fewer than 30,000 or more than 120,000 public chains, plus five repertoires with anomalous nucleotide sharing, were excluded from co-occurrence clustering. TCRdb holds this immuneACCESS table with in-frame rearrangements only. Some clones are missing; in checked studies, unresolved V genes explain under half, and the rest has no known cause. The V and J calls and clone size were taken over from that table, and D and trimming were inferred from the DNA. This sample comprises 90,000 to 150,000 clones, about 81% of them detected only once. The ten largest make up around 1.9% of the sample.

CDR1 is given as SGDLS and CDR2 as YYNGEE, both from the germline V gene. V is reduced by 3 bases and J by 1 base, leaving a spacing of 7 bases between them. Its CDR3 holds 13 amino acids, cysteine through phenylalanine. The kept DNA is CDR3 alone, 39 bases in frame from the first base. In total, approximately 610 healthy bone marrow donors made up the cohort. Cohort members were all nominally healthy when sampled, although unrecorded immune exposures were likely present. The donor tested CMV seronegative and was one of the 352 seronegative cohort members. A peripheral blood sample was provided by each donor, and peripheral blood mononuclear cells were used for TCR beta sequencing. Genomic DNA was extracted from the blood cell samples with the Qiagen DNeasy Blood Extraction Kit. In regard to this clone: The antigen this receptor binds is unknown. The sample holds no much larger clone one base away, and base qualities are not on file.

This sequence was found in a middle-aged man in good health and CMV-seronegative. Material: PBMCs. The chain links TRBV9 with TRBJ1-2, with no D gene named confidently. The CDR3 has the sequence CASSAQLNYGYTF. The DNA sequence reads TGTGCCAGCAGCGCACAGCTTAACTATGGCTACACCTTC.